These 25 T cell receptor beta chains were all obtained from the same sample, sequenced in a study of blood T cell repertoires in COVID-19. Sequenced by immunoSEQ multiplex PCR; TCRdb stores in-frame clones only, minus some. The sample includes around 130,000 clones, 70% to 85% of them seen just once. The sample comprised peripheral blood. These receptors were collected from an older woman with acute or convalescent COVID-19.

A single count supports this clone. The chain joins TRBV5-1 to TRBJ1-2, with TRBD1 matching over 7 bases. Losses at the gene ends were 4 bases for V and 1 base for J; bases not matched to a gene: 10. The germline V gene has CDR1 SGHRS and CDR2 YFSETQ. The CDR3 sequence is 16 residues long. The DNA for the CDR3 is TGCGCCAGCAGCGCGTCCGGGACAGTTTTTAACTATGGCTACACCTTC. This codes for CASSASGTVFNYGYTF. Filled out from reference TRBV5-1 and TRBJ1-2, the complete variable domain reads KAGVTQTPRYLIKTRGQQVTLSCSPISGHRSVSWYQQTPGQGLQFLFEYFSETQRNKGNFPGRFSGRQFSNSRSEMNVSTLELGDSALYLCASSASGTVFNYGYTFGSGTRLTVV.

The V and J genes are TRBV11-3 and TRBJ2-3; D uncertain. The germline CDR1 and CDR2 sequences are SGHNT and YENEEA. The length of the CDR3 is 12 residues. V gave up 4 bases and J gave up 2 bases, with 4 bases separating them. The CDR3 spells CASSSYTDTQYF. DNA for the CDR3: TGTGCCAGCAGCTCCTACACAGATACGCAGTATTTT.

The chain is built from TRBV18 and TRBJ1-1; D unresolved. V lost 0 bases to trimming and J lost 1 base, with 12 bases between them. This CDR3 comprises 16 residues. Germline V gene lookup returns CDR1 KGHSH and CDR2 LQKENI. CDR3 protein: CASSPPNRQRNTEAFF. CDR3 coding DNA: TGTGCCAGCTCACCACCGAATCGCCAGCGGAACACTGAAGCTTTCTTT.

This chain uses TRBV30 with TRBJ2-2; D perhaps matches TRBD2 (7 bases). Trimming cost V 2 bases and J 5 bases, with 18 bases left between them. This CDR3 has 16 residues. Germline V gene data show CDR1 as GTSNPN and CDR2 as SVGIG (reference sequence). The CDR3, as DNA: TGTGCCTGGAGTCCCCCGGGGAGGGGGTTGACCGGGGAGCTGTTTTTT. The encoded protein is CAWSPPGRGLTGELFF.

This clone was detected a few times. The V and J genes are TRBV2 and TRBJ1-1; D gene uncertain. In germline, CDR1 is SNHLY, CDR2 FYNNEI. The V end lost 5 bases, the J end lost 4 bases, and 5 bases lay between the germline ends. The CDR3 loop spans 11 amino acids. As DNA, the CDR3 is TGTGCCAGCAGTCCCGGCACTGAAGCTTTCTTT. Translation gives CASSPGTEAFF.

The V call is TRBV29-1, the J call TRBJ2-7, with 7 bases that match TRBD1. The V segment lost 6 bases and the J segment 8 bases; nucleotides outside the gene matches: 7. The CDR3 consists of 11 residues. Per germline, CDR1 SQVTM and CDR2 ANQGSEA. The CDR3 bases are TGCAGCGTCGTTCAGGGGGAAAAGCAGTACGTC. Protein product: CSVVQGEKQYV.

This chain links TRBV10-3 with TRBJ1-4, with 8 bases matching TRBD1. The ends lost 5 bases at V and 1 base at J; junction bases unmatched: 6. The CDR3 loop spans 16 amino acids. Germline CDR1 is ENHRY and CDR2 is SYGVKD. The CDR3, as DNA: TGTGCCATCAGTACAGGGGGAAGGGGAACTAATGAAAAACTGTTTTTT. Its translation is CAISTGGRGTNEKLFF.

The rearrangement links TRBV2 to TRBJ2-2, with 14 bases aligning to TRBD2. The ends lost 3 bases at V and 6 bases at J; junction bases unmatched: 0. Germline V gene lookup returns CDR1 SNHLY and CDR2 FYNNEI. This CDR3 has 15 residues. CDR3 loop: CASSEGLAGAGELFF. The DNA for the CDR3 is TGTGCCAGCAGTGAGGGACTAGCGGGGGCCGGGGAGCTGTTTTTT.

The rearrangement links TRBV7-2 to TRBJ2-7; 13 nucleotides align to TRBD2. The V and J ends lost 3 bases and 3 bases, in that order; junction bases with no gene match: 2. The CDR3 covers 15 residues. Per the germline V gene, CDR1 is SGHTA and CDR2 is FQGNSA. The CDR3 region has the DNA TGTGCCAGCAGCTTTGGACTAGCGGGGGACTACGAGCAGTACTTC. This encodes CASSFGLAGDYEQYF.

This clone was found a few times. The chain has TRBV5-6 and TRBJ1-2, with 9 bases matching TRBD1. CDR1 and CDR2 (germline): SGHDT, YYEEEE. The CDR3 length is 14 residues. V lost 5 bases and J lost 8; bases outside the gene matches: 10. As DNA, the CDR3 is TGTGCCAGCAGTGGGATCACAGGGGGCTGGGGCTACACCTTC. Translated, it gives CASSGITGGWGYTF.

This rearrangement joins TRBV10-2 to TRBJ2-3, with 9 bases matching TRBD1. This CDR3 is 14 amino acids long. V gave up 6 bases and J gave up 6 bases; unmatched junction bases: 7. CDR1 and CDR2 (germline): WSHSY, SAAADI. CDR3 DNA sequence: TGCGCCAGCAGCCGTCCCGGGACAGGGGATACGCAGTATTTT. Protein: CASSRPGTGDTQYF.

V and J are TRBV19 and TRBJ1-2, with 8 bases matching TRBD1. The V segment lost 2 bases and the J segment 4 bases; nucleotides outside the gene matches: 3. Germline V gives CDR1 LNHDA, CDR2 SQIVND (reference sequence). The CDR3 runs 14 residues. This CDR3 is CASSIPGQVYGYTF. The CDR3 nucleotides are TGTGCCAGTAGTATACCGGGACAGGTCTATGGCTACACCTTC.

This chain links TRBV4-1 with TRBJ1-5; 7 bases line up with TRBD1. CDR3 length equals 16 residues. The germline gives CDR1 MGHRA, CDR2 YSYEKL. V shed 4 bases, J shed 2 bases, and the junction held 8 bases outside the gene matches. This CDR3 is CASSLHGQAGNQPQHF. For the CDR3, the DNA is TGCGCCAGCAGCCTCCACGGACAGGCAGGCAATCAGCCCCAGCATTTT.

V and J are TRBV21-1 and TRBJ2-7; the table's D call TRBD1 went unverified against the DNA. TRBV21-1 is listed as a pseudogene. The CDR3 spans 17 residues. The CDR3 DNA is TGTGCCAGCAGCAAAGACGGGCAGGGACAGGGGTTCTACGAGCAGTACGTC. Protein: CASSKDGQGQGFYEQYV.

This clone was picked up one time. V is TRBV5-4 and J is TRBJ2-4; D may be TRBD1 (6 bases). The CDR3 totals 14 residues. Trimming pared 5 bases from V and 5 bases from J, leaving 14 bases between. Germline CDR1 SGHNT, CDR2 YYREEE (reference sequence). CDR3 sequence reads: CASSYQGMENIQYF. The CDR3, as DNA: TGTGCCAGCAGTTACCAGGGGATGGAAAACATTCAGTACTTC.

CDR3 coding DNA: TGTGCCAGCAGCTCCCTCGGGGTTGGCTACACCTTC. Its translation is CASSSLGVGYTF. The V gene is TRBV5-6, the J gene TRBJ1-2; D is unresolved. The V end was cut by 3 bases, the J end by 7 bases, with 10 bases between. CDR1 is SGHDT, CDR2 YYEEEE, per germline. The CDR3 loop spans 12 amino acids. The full variable domain, its missing parts supplied by reference TRBV5-6 and TRBJ1-2, is DAGVTQSPTHLIKTRGQQVTLRCSPKSGHDTVSWYQQALGQGPQFIFQYYEEEERQRGNFPDRFSGHQFPNYSSELNVNALLLGDSALYLCASSSLGVGYTFGSGTRLTVV.

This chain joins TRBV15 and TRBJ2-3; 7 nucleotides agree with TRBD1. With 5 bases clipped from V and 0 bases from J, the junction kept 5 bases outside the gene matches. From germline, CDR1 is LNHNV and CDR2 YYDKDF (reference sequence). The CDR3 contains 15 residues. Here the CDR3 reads CATSLRQGSTDTQYF. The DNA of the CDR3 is TGTGCCACCAGCCTAAGACAGGGTAGCACAGATACGCAGTATTTT. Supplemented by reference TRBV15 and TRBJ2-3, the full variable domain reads DAMVIQNPRYQVTQFGKPVTLSCSQTLNHNVMYWYQQKSSQAPKLLFHYYDKDFNNEADTPDNFQSRRPNTSFCFLDIRSPGLGDTAMYLCATSLRQGSTDTQYFGPGTRLTVL.

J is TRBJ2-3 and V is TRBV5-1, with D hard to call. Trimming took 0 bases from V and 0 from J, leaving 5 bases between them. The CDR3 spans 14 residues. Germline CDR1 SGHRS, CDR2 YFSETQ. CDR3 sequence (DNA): TGCGCCAGCAGCTTGGGGCAGAGCACAGATACGCAGTATTTT. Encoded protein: CASSLGQSTDTQYF.

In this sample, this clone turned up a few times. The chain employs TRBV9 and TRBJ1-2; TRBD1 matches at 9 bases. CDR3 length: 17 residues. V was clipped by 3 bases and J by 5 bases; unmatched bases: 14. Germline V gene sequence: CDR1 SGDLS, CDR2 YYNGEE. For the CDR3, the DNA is TGTGCCAGCAGCGCTTGGACAGGGGAGGCAGGGTTTTATGGCTACACCTTC. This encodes CASSAWTGEAGFYGYTF.

CDR3 amino acids: CAWSLYETQYF. The DNA of the CDR3 is TGTGCCTGGAGTCTCTACGAGACCCAGTACTTC. The rearrangement joins TRBV30 to TRBJ2-5; D gene unclear. V was pared by 2 bases and J by 5 bases, with 6 bases between. The CDR3 loop spans 11 amino acids. Germline V gene data show CDR1 as GTSNPN and CDR2 as SVGIG (reference sequence).

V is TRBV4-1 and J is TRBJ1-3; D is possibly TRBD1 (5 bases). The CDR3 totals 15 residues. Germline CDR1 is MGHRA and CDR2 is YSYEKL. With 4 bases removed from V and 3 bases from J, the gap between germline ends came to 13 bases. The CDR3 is CASSLRWGGGNTIYF. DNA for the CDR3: TGCGCCAGCAGCCTCCGGTGGGGCGGTGGAAACACCATATATTTT.

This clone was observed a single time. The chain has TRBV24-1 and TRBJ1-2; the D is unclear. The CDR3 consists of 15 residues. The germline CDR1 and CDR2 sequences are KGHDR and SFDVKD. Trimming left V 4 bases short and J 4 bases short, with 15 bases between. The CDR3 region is CATSDGDLSGYGYTF. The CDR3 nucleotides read TGTGCCACCAGTGACGGTGACCTAAGCGGCTATGGCTACACCTTC.

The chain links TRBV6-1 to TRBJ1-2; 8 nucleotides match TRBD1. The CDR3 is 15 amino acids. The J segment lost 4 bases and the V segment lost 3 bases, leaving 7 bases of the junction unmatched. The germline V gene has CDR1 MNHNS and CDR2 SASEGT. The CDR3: CASSERQGIIYGYTF. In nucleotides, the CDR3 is TGTGCCAGCAGTGAGAGACAGGGGATAATCTATGGCTACACCTTC.

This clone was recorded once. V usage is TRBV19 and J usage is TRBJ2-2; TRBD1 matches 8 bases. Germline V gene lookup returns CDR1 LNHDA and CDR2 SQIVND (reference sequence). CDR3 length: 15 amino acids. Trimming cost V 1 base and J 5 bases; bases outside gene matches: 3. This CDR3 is CASSIGWDRTGELFF. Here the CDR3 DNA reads TGTGCCAGTAGTATAGGTTGGGACAGGACCGGGGAGCTGTTTTTT.

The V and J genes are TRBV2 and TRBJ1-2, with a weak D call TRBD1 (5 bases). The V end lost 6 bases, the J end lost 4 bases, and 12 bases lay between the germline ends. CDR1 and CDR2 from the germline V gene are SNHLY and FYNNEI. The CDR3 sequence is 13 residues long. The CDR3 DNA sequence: TGTGCCAGCAGCAGGGAGGGCGTCTATGGCTACACCTTC. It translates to CASSREGVYGYTF.